Listed below are T cell receptor beta chains from one sample, sequenced in a study of T cells after yellow fever vaccination. One entry per CDR3 protein results from TCRdb running MiXCR on the 5' RACE reads. This table has approximately 330,000 distinct CDR3 sequences, approximately 12% appearing once. Source: CD4+ T cells sorted from PBMCs, taken 15 days after the yellow fever booster vaccination. The receptors stem from a man aged 18 to 29 who received the YFV17D yellow fever vaccine. Each CDR3 is given with its conserved first and last residue. Each record gives: CDR3 protein, CDR3 DNA, V gene, D gene, J gene, clone size. D genes are given only for firm matches. Some rows have no size entry. The others give once, few or many, or a class for an expanded clone.

CDR3: CASSQAPGQGNYGYTF; DNA: TGCGCCAGCAGCCAGGCTCCGGGACAGGGGAACTATGGCTACACCTTC; V: TRBV4-3; D: TRBD1; J: TRBJ1-2; size: many
CDR3: CASSLRANYEQYF; DNA: TGTGCCAGCAGCTTAAGGGCTAACTACGAGCAGTACTTC; V: TRBV7-3; D: NA; J: TRBJ2-7; size: many
CDR3: CASSQDSLNEQYF; DNA: TGTGCCAGCAGCCAGGACAGTTTGAATGAGCAGTACTTC; V: TRBV5-6; D: NA; J: TRBJ2-7; size: NA
CDR3: CASSSAVRFF; DNA: TGCGCCAGCAGTTCGGCAGTTCGGTTTTTT; V: TRBV23-1; D: NA; J: TRBJ1-4; size: NA
CDR3: CASSQAGGASYEQYF; DNA: TGTGCCAGCAGCCAAGCCGGGGGGGCCTCCTACGAGCAGTACTTC; V: TRBV4-2; D: TRBD2; J: TRBJ2-7; size: NA
CDR3: CASSPKGAPPDTQYF; DNA: TGTGCCAGCAGCCCCAAGGGGGCCCCACCAGATACGCAGTATTTT; V: TRBV7-9; D: TRBD1; J: TRBJ2-3; size: few
CDR3: CSVMPGDREFGYTF; DNA: TGCAGCGTTATGCCCGGGGACAGGGAATTTGGCTACACCTTC; V: TRBV29-1; D: TRBD1; J: TRBJ1-2; size: NA
CDR3: CASSQGGAGRETQYF; DNA: TGTGCCAGCAGCCAAGGAGGAGCGGGCCGGGAGACCCAGTACTTC; V: TRBV4-2; D: NA; J: TRBJ2-5; size: many
CDR3: CASSPPWTGNTIYF; DNA: TGTGCCAGCAGCCCTCCATGGACCGGAAACACCATATATTTT; V: TRBV9; D: NA; J: TRBJ1-3; size: few
CDR3: CASSFTGGAHNSPLHF; DNA: TGCGCCAGCAGCTTCACAGGGGGCGCCCATAATTCACCCCTCCACTTT; V: TRBV5-1; D: TRBD1; J: TRBJ1-6; size: NA
CDR3: CASSVDTKNTEAFF; DNA: TGTGCCAGCAGCGTAGATACGAAGAACACTGAAGCTTTCTTT; V: TRBV9; D: NA; J: TRBJ1-1; size: few
CDR3: CASRHREAQETQYF; DNA: TGTGCCAGCAGACACCGGGAGGCCCAAGAGACCCAGTACTTC; V: TRBV7-9; D: TRBD2; J: TRBJ2-5; size: few
CDR3: CASSLEGLRGDGYTF; DNA: TGTGCCAGCAGTTTAGAGGGGCTGAGGGGCGATGGCTACACCTTC; V: TRBV12-3/TRBV12-4; D: NA; J: TRBJ1-2; size: few
CDR3: CASSLAGQGETQYF; DNA: TGCGCCAGCAGCTTGGCAGGACAGGGCGAGACCCAGTACTTC; V: TRBV5-1; D: TRBD1; J: TRBJ2-5; size: many
CDR3: CASSSTGNGANYGYTF; DNA: TGTGCCAGCAGTTCCACAGGGAATGGGGCTAACTATGGCTACACCTTC; V: TRBV27; D: NA; J: TRBJ1-2; size: NA
CDR3: CASSRVAPGQPQHF; DNA: TGTGCCAGCAGTCGGGTCGCTCCGGGCCAGCCCCAGCATTTT; V: TRBV7-8; D: NA; J: TRBJ1-5; size: NA
CDR3: CATSRDVGGEPQHF; DNA: TGTGCCACCAGCAGAGATGTAGGGGGTGAGCCCCAGCATTTT; V: TRBV15; D: NA; J: TRBJ1-5; size: NA
CDR3: CASSQDLYGYTF; DNA: TGTGCCAGCAGCCAAGACCTATATGGCTACACCTTC; V: TRBV4-2; D: NA; J: TRBJ1-2; size: few
CDR3: CSSHDTGSSYEQYF; DNA: TGCTCCAGCCATGATACAGGATCCTCCTACGAGCAGTACTTC; V: TRBV5-1; D: NA; J: TRBJ2-7; size: NA
CDR3: CASSSQGGSGYQETQYF; DNA: TGTGCCAGCAGTTCCCAAGGAGGTAGCGGGTACCAAGAGACCCAGTACTTC; V: TRBV12-3/TRBV12-4; D: TRBD2; J: TRBJ2-5; size: few
CDR3: CASRPSQGAGYNEQFF; DNA: TGTGCCAGCAGACCCTCACAGGGGGCCGGCTACAATGAGCAGTTCTTC; V: TRBV12-3/TRBV12-4; D: TRBD1; J: TRBJ2-1; size: NA
CDR3: CASRSGGIYSPLHF; DNA: TGTGCCAGCAGATCAGGGGGCATCTATTCACCCCTCCACTTT; V: TRBV6-2/TRBV6-3; D: TRBD1; J: TRBJ1-6; size: NA
CDR3: CASSFWQGNQPQHF; DNA: TGTGCCAGCAGTTTCTGGCAGGGTAATCAGCCCCAGCATTTT; V: TRBV12-3/TRBV12-4; D: NA; J: TRBJ1-5; size: NA
CDR3: CASSHQGIQETQYF; DNA: TGCGCCAGCAGCCATCAGGGGATTCAAGAGACCCAGTACTTC; V: TRBV4-1; D: NA; J: TRBJ2-5; size: NA
CDR3: CASSLGSGGAKNIQYF; DNA: TGTGCCAGCAGCCTTGGGAGCGGGGGTGCCAAAAACATTCAGTACTTC; V: TRBV4-2; D: TRBD2; J: TRBJ2-4; size: many
CDR3: CASRSSGANYGYTF; DNA: TGTGCCAGCCGCTCATCAGGGGCTAACTATGGCTACACCTTC; V: TRBV12-3/TRBV12-4; D: NA; J: TRBJ1-2; size: many
CDR3: CASAPTGTLETQYF; DNA: TGTGCTAGTGCCCCTACCGGGACTTTAGAGACCCAGTACTTC; V: TRBV12-5; D: NA; J: TRBJ2-5; size: few
CDR3: CASSHPTSSGVTYEQYF; DNA: TGTGCCAGCAGCCACCCGACATCTAGCGGGGTGACGTACGAGCAGTACTTC; V: TRBV14; D: TRBD2; J: TRBJ2-7; size: many
CDR3: CASSQDLGLAGDNEQFF; DNA: TGTGCCAGCAGCCAAGACCTAGGACTAGCGGGGGACAATGAGCAGTTCTTC; V: TRBV3-1; D: TRBD2; J: TRBJ2-1; size: few
CDR3: CASSPRDRFTDTQYF; DNA: TGTGCCAGCAGTCCCCGGGACAGATTCACAGATACGCAGTATTTT; V: TRBV27; D: TRBD1; J: TRBJ2-3; size: NA
CDR3: CASSLGGTVNTQYF; DNA: TGTGCCAGCAGCTTAGGGGGGACCGTTAATACGCAGTATTTT; V: TRBV7-2; D: NA; J: TRBJ2-3; size: once
CDR3: CASSFAGAGYTF; DNA: TGCGCCAGCAGCTTTGCCGGGGCAGGCTACACCTTC; V: TRBV5-1; D: NA; J: TRBJ1-2; size: few
CDR3: CASSYSRGSYEQYF; DNA: TGTGCCAGCAGTTACTCGAGGGGATCCTACGAGCAGTACTTC; V: TRBV6-6; D: NA; J: TRBJ2-7; size: many
CDR3: CASSWSGSTNEKLFF; DNA: TGCGCCAGCAGCTGGTCCGGGTCAACTAATGAAAAACTGTTTTTT; V: TRBV5-1; D: NA; J: TRBJ1-4; size: NA
CDR3: CASSGPNSPLHF; DNA: TGTGCCAGCAGTGGGCCCAATTCACCCCTCCACTTT; V: TRBV2; D: NA; J: TRBJ1-6; size: few
CDR3: CASRAGSSYNSPLHF; DNA: TGCGCCAGCAGAGCGGGGAGCTCCTATAATTCACCCCTCCACTTT; V: TRBV5-1; D: NA; J: TRBJ1-6; size: many
CDR3: CASSLVVHGYTF; DNA: TGTGCCAGCAGCTTGGTTGTCCATGGCTACACCTTC; V: TRBV5-6; D: NA; J: TRBJ1-2; size: NA
CDR3: CASQWAGGETQYF; DNA: TGTGCCAGCCAATGGGCAGGGGGAGAGACCCAGTACTTC; V: TRBV7-6; D: TRBD1; J: TRBJ2-5; size: few
CDR3: CASSLFAGNTGELFF; DNA: TGCGCCAGCAGCTTATTCGCTGGGAACACCGGGGAGCTGTTTTTT; V: TRBV5-1; D: NA; J: TRBJ2-2; size: few
CDR3: CSAVSGANVLTF; DNA: TGCAGCGCCGTATCTGGGGCCAACGTCCTGACTTTC; V: TRBV29-1; D: NA; J: TRBJ2-6; size: NA
CDR3: CASSSLNTQYF; DNA: TGTGCCAGCAGTTCCCTGAATACGCAGTATTTT; V: TRBV28; D: NA; J: TRBJ2-3; size: few
CDR3: CASSYSRDKPLHF; DNA: TGTGCCAGCAGTTACTCGCGGGACAAGCCCCTCCACTTT; V: TRBV6-5; D: NA; J: TRBJ1-6; size: NA
CDR3: CASSPGRGQLQPQHF; DNA: TGTGCCAGCTCACCAGGCAGGGGGCAGTTGCAGCCCCAGCATTTT; V: TRBV18; D: TRBD1; J: TRBJ1-5; size: NA
CDR3: CASSGQGGVTDTQYF; DNA: TGTGCCAGCAGCGGGCAAGGGGGCGTGACAGATACGCAGTATTTT; V: TRBV4-2; D: TRBD1; J: TRBJ2-3; size: NA
CDR3: CASSRSGGAGTGELFF; DNA: TGCGCCAGCAGCCGGAGCGGGGGGGCCGGCACCGGGGAGCTGTTTTTT; V: TRBV4-1; D: TRBD2; J: TRBJ2-2; size: few
CDR3: CAISGQGADKLFF; DNA: TGTGCCATCAGTGGGCAGGGGGCTGATAAACTGTTTTTT; V: TRBV10-3; D: TRBD1; J: TRBJ1-4; size: few
CDR3: CSVSAILETQYF; DNA: TGCAGCGTTAGTGCAATTCTAGAGACCCAGTACTTC; V: TRBV29-1; D: NA; J: TRBJ2-5; size: few
CDR3: CASSSARRVDEQFF; DNA: TGTGCCAGCAGCTCGGCTAGGCGGGTCGATGAGCAGTTCTTC; V: TRBV7-2; D: NA; J: TRBJ2-1; size: few
CDR3: CASSSDLNTEAFF; DNA: TGTGCCAGCAGCTCGGACTTGAACACTGAAGCTTTCTTT; V: TRBV5-4; D: NA; J: TRBJ1-1; size: NA
CDR3: CASSQVRNAGGWETQYF; DNA: TGTGCCAGCAGCCAAGTCCGGAACGCGGGTGGGTGGGAGACCCAGTACTTC; V: TRBV4-2; D: NA; J: TRBJ2-5; size: NA
CDR3: CASGTNQPQHF; DNA: TGTGCCAGCGGAACCAATCAGCCCCAGCATTTT; V: TRBV6-2/TRBV6-3; D: NA; J: TRBJ1-5; size: NA
CDR3: CSARARGGVRTDTQYF; DNA: TGCAGTGCTAGAGCCCGGGGGGGAGTTAGGACAGATACGCAGTATTTT; V: TRBV20-1; D: TRBD2; J: TRBJ2-3; size: many
CDR3: CASNLLAGGRTDTQYF; DNA: TGCGCCAGCAACCTACTAGCGGGGGGGCGAACAGATACGCAGTATTTT; V: TRBV5-1; D: TRBD2; J: TRBJ2-3; size: many
CDR3: CASRPGLYGYTF; DNA: TGTGCCAGCAGGCCGGGACTGTATGGCTACACCTTC; V: TRBV7-9; D: NA; J: TRBJ1-2; size: NA